The 12 T cell receptor beta chains below come from one sample, sequenced in a study of cytomegalovirus exposure and HLA in healthy donors. The table came from immunoSEQ multiplex PCR; TCRdb's copy has only in-frame clones and leaves some out. The data show about 110,000 clones, about nine tenths seen once. The sample was PBMCs. All receptors come from a young woman in good health and CMV-seropositive.

The gene calls are TRBV27 and TRBJ2-2, with unresolved D. The CDR3 is 16 amino acids. V was shortened by 10 bases and J by 3 bases, with 21 bases between the two germline ends. Germline V gene lookup returns CDR1 MNHEY and CDR2 SMNVEV (reference sequence). The CDR3 bases are TGTGCCATCCGCCCCGGCGGATGGTATGACACCGGGGAGCTGTTTTTT. Its protein is CAIRPGGWYDTGELFF.

V and J are TRBV4-1 and TRBJ2-7, with D maybe TRBD2 (5 bases). This CDR3 is 18 amino acids long. Germline loops: CDR1 MGHRA, CDR2 YSYEKL. V shed 2 bases and J shed 2 bases, with 22 bases lying between them. Written as DNA, the CDR3 is TGCGCCAGCAGCCAACCCATCCTCTACGGGGATTACCCCTACGAGCAGTACTTC. It yields the protein CASSQPILYGDYPYEQYF.

The J gene is TRBJ1-5, the V gene TRBV28, with TRBD1 identical over 9 bases. Germline values: CDR1 MDHEN, CDR2 SYDVKM. The CDR3 extends over 17 amino acids. With V trimmed by 5 bases and J by 5 bases, 13 bases remained unmatched. CDR3 sequence reads: CASSRNAGTGYDQPQHF. In nucleotides, the CDR3 is TGTGCCAGCAGTAGAAACGCCGGGACAGGGTATGATCAGCCCCAGCATTTT.

CDR3 DNA sequence: TGTGCCAGCAGCGCGGTCCCCAAGGCGGAGACCCAGTACTTC. This codes for CASSAVPKAETQYF. J is TRBJ2-5 and V is TRBV7-9; D uncertain. With 5 bases removed from V and 5 bases from J, the gap between germline ends came to 15 bases. This CDR3 has 14 amino acids. Germline V gene data show CDR1 as SEHNR and CDR2 as FQNEAQ (reference sequence).

The gene calls are TRBV5-4 and TRBJ2-3; 14 bases line up with TRBD2. V shed 1 base and J 1 base; nucleotides not matched to a gene: 5. CDR3 length: 18 amino acids. The germline gives CDR1 SGHNT, CDR2 YYREEE (reference sequence). The CDR3 DNA is TGTGCCAGCAGCTTGTTGGGACTAGCGGGGGATCGCACAGATACGCAGTATTTT. It encodes CASSLLGLAGDRTDTQYF.

The J gene is TRBJ1-6, the V gene TRBV28, with 9 bases fitting TRBD1. Germline V gene data show CDR1 as MDHEN and CDR2 as SYDVKM. This CDR3 comprises 14 residues. V shed 7 bases and J 5 bases; nucleotides not matched to a gene: 3. CDR3 protein: CASTGQGDNSPLHF. CDR3 nucleotides: TGTGCCAGCACGGGACAGGGTGATAATTCACCCCTCCACTTT.

The chain carries TRBV21-1 and TRBJ2-7; the D segment call TRBD2 is taken from the table without a DNA check. TRBV21-1 is labeled a pseudogene. CDR3 length equals 20 residues. The CDR3 sequence: CASSKRWGTSGDLSSYEQYV. In nucleotides, the CDR3 is TGTGCCAGCAGCAAAAGGTGGGGGACTAGCGGGGATCTTTCCTCCTACGAGCAGTACGTC.

J is TRBJ1-4 and V is TRBV6-1; 8 bases match TRBD1. The V and J ends lost 7 bases and 8 bases, in that order; junction bases with no gene match: 12. The germline V gene has CDR1 MNHNS and CDR2 SASEGT. The CDR3 spans 15 residues. This CDR3 reads CASTRGTGGMEKLFF. In nucleotides, the CDR3 is TGTGCCAGCACCCGAGGGACAGGCGGGATGGAAAAACTGTTTTTT.

The V call is TRBV27, the J call TRBJ2-1; 14 bases are shared with TRBD2. The CDR3 length is 16 residues. In germline, CDR1 is MNHEY, CDR2 SMNVEV (reference sequence). The V and J ends lost 4 bases and 7 bases, in that order; junction bases with no gene match: 6. CDR3 DNA: TGTGCCAGCAGTTCCTTGACTAGCGGGGGGGGAAATGAGCAGTTCTTC. Its translation: CASSSLTSGGGNEQFF.

This clone showed up just once. V usage is TRBV21-1 and J usage is TRBJ1-3; TRBD1 was called by the table and not checked on the DNA. TRBV21-1 is termed a pseudogene. CDR3 size: 15 residues. The CDR3 loop reads CASFTQGDSGNTIYF. In DNA, the CDR3 is TGTGCCAGCTTTACACAGGGGGACAGTGGAAACACCATATATTTT.

The chain uses TRBV6-4 and TRBJ1-2; D gene unclear. CDR1 and CDR2 (germline): MRHNA, SNTAGT. The CDR3 sequence is 14 residues long. The ends were cut back, 11 bases at V and 8 bases at J, with 24 bases in the middle. Here the CDR3 reads CAPPGEGISEGYTF. The CDR3 bases are TGTGCCCCCCCCGGGGAGGGTATATCTGAAGGCTACACCTTC.

The chain links TRBV6-6 to TRBJ1-2; 8 nucleotides line up with TRBD1. CDR1 is MNHNY and CDR2 is SVGAGI in the germline V gene (reference sequence). V shed 0 bases and J 11 bases; nucleotides not matched to a gene: 2. The CDR3 is 12 amino acids. The CDR3 DNA reads TGTGCCAGCAGTTACTCGGGACAGGTATACACCTTC. This translates into CASSYSGQVYTF.